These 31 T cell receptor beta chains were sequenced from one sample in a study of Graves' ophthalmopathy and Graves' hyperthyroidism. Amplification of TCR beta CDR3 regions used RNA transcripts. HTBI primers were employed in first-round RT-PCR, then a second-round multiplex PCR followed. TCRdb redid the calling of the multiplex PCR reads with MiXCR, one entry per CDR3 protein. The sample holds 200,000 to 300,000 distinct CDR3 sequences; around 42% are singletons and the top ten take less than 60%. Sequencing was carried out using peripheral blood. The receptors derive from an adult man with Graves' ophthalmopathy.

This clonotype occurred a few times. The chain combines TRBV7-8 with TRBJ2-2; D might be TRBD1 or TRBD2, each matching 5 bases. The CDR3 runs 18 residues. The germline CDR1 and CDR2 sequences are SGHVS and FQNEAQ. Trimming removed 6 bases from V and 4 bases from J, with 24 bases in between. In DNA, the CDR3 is TGTGCCAGCAGTCCAAGGAGGTGGAGCAGGGCGGGCACCGGGGAGCTGTTTTTT. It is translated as CASSPRRWSRAGTGELFF.

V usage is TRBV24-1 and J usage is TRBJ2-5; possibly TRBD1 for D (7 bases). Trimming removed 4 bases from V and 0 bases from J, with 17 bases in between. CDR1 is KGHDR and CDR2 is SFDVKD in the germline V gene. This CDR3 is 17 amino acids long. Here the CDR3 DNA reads TGTGCCACCAGTGACCCTCGACAGGGACTCTACCAAGAGACCCAGTACTTC. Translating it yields CATSDPRQGLYQETQYF.

CDR3 DNA: TGCAGCTTAGTGGCAGGGGGCACTGAAGCTTTCTTT. Translation gives CSLVAGGTEAFF. J is TRBJ1-1 and V is TRBV29-1, with 7 positions matching TRBD1. Per the germline V gene, CDR1 is SQVTM and CDR2 is ANQGSEA. The J segment lost 4 bases and the V segment lost 8 bases, leaving 7 bases of the junction unmatched. The CDR3 consists of 12 residues. Based on the CDR3 plus reference TRBV29-1 and TRBJ1-1, the full variable domain is SAVISQKPSRDICQRGTSLTIQCQVDSQVTMMFWYRQQPGQSLTLIATANQGSEATYESGFVIDKFPISRPNLTFSTLTVSNMSPEDSSIYLCSLVAGGTEAFFGQGTRLTVV.

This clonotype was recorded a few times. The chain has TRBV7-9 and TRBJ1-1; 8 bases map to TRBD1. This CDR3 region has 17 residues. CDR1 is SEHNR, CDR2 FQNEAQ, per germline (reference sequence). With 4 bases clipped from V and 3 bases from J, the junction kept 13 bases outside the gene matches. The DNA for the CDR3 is TGTGCCAGCAGCTCGCTAGCCGGACAGGGAGGGGACACTGAAGCTTTCTTT. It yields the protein CASSSLAGQGGDTEAFF.

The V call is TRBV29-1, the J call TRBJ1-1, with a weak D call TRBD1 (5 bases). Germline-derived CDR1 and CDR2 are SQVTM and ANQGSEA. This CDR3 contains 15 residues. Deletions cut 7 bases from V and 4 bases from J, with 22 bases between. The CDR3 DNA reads TGCAGCGCCAGCAGCTTGGCCGGGGGGAGCACTGAAGCTTTCTTT. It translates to CSASSLAGGSTEAFF. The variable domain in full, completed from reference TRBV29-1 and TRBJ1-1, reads SAVISQKPSRDICQRGTSLTIQCQVDSQVTMMFWYRQQPGQSLTLIATANQGSEATYESGFVIDKFPISRPNLTFSTLTVSNMSPEDSSIYLCSASSLAGGSTEAFFGQGTRLTVV.

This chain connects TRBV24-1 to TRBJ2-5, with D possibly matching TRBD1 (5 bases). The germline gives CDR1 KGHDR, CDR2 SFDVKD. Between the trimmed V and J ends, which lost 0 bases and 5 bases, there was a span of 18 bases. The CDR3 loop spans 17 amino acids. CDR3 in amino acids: CATSDLGAANTGETQYF. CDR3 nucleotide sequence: TGTGCCACCAGTGATTTGGGGGCAGCGAACACCGGGGAGACCCAGTACTTC.

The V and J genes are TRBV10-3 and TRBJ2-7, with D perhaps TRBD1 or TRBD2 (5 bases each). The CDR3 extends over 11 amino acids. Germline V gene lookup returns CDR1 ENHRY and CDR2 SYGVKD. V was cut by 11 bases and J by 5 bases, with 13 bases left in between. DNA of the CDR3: TGTGCCTTCGGGACGGAGGACGAGCAGTACTTC. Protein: CAFGTEDEQYF.

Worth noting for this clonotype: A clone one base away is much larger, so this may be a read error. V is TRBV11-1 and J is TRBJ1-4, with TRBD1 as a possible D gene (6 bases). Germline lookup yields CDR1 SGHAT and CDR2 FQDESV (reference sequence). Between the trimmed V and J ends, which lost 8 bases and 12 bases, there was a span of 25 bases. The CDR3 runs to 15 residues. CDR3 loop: CASENQQGASGELFF. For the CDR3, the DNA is TGTGCCAGCGAAAACCAACAGGGCGCGTCGGGAGAACTGTTTTTT.

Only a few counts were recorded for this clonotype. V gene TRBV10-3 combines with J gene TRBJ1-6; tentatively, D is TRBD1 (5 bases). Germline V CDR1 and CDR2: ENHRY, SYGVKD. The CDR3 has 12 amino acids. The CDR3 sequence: CGTQGRGSPLHF. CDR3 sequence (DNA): TGTGGCACTCAAGGGAGGGGTTCACCCCTCCACTTT.

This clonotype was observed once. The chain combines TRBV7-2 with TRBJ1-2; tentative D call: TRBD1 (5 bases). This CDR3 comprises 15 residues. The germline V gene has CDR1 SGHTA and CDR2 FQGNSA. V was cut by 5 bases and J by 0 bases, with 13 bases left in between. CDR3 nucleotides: TGTGCCAGCAGCCCCGACAGATCGTCTAACTATGGCTACACCTTC. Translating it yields CASSPDRSSNYGYTF. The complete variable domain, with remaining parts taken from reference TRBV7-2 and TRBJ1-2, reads GAGVSQSPSNKVTEKGKDVELRCDPISGHTALYWYRQSLGQGLEFLIYFQGNSAPDKSGLPSDRFSAERTGGSVSTLTIQRTQQEDSAVYLCASSPDRSSNYGYTFGSGTRLTVV.

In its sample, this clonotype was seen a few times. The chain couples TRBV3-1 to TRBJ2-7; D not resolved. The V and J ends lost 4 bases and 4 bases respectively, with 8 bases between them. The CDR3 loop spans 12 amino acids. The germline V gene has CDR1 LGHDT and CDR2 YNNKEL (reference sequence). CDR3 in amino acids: CASSRTPYEQYF. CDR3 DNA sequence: TGTGCCAGCAGCCGAACCCCTTACGAGCAGTACTTC.

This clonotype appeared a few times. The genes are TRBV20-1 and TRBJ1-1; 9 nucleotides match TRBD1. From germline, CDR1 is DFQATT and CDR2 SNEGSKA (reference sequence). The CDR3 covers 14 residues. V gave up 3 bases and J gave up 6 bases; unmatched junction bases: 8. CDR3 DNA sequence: TGCAGTGCTAGTGACGGGACAGGGTCGGCTGAAGCTTTCTTT. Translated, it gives CSASDGTGSAEAFF.

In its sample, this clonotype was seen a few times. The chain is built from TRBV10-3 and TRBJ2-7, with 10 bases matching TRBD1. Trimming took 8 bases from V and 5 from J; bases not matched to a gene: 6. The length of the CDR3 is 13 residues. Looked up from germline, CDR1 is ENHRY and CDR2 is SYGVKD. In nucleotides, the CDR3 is TGTGCCATCCGACAGGGGGCGGCTGACGAGCAGTACTTC. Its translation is CAIRQGAADEQYF.

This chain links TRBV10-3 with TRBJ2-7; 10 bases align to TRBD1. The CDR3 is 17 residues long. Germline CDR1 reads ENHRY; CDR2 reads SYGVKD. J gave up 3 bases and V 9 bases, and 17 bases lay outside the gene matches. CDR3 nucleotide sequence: TGTGCCATACGACAGGGGGCTGTTATGAGCCGCAACTACGAGCAGTACTTC. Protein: CAIRQGAVMSRNYEQYF.

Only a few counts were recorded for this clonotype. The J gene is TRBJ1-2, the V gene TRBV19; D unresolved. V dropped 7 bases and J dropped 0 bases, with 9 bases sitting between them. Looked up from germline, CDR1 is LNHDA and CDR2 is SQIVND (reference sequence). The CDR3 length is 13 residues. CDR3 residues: CASTQSANYGYTF. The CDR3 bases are TGTGCCAGTACTCAGTCCGCTAACTATGGCTACACCTTC.

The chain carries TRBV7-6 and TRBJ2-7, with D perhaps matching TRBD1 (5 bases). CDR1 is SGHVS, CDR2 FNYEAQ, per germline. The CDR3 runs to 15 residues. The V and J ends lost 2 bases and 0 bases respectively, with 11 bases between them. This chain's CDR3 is CASSLSGSSSYEQYF. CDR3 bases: TGTGCCAGCAGCTTATCAGGGTCGAGCTCCTACGAGCAGTACTTC.

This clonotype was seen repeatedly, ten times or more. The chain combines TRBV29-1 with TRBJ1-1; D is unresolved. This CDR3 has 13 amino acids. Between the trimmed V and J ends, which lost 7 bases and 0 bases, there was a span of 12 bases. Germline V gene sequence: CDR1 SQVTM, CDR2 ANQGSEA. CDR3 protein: CSAFLTMNTEAFF. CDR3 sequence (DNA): TGCAGCGCCTTCCTCACCATGAACACTGAAGCTTTCTTT.

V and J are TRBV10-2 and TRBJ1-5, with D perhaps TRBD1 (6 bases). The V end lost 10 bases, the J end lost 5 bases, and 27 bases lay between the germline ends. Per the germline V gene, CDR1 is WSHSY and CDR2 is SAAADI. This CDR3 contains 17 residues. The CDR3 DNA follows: TGCGCCACGGGCGCTCGGGTGGCAGGGGTAACGGATCAGCCCCAGCATTTT. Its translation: CATGARVAGVTDQPQHF.

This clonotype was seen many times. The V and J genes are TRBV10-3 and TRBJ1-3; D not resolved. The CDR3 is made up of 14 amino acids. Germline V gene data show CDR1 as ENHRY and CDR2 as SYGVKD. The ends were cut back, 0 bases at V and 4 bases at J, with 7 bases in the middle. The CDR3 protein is CAISESGRGNTIYF. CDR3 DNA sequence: TGTGCCATCAGTGAGTCGGGGAGAGGAAACACCATATATTTT.

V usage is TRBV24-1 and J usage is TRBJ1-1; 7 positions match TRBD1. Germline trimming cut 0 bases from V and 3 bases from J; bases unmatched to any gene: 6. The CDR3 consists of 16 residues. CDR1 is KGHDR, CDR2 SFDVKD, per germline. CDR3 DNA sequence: TGTGCCACCAGTGATTTGCTCAGGGGGAGGGACACTGAAGCTTTCTTT. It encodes CATSDLLRGRDTEAFF.

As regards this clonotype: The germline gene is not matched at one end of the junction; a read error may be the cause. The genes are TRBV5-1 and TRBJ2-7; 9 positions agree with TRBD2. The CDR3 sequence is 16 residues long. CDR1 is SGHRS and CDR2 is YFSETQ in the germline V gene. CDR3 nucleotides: TGTGCCAGCAGCGTAGCACCTAGCGGGACAGTCTACGAGCAGTACTTC. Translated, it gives CASSVAPSGTVYEQYF.

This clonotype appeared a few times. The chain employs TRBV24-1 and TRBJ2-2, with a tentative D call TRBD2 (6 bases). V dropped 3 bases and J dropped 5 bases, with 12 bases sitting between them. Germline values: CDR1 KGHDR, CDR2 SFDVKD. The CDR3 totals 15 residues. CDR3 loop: CATSDRAGKTGELFF. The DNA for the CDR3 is TGTGCCACCAGTGATCGGGCGGGGAAGACCGGGGAGCTGTTTTTT.

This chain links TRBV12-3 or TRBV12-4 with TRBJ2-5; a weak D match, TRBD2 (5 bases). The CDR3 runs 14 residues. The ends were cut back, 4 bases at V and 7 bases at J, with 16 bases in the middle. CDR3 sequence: CASSSPPGRGTQYF. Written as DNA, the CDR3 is TGTGCCAGCAGTTCCCCTCCTGGACGGGGGACCCAGTACTTC.

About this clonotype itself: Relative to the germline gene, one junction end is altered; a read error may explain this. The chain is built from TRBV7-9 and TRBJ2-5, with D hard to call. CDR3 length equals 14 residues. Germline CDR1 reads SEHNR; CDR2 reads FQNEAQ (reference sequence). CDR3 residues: CASSLSKGGETQYF. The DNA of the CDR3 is TGCGCCAGCAGCTTGTCTAAGGGTGGAGAGACCCAGTACTTC. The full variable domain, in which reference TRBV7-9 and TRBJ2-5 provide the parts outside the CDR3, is DTGVSQNPRHKITKRGQNVTFRCDPISEHNRLYWYRQTLGQGPEFLTYFQNEAQLEKSRLLSDRFSAERPKGSFSTLEIQRTEQGDSAMYLCASSLSKGGETQYFGPGTRLLVL.

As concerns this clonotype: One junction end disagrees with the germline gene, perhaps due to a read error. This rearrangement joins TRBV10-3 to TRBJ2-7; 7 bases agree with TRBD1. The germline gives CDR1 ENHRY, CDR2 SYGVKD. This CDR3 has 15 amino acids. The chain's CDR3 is CASSIPGQQDYEQYF. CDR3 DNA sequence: TGTGCCAGCAGTATACCGGGACAGCAGGACTACGAGCAGTACTTC.

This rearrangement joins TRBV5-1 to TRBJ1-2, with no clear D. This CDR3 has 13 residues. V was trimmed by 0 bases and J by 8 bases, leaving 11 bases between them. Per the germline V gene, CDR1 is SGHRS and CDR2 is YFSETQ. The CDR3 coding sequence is TGCGCCAGCAGCTTGGAAGGTCCTGAGGGCTACACCTTC. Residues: CASSLEGPEGYTF.

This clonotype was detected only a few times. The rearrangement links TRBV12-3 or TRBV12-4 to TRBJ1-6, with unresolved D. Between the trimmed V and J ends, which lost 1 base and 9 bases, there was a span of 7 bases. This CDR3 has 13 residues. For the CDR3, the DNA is TGTGCCAGCAGTTTAGGCCGGGTTTCACCCCTCCACTTT. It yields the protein CASSLGRVSPLHF.

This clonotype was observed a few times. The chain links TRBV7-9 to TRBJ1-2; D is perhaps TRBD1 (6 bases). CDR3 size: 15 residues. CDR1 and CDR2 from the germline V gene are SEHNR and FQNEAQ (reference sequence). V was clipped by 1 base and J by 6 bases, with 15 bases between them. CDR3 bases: TGTGCCAGCAGCTTAGGAACCCAGGGGATTAATGGCTACACCTTC. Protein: CASSLGTQGINGYTF.

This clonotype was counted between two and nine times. The CDR3 spells CASSPADRNTEAFF. The CDR3 nucleotides are TGCGCCAGCAGCCCGGCCGACAGGAACACTGAAGCTTTCTTT. The chain has TRBV5-1 and TRBJ1-1; possibly TRBD1 for D (5 bases). CDR3 size: 14 residues. V lost 4 bases and J lost 1, with 11 bases in between. Per germline, CDR1 SGHRS and CDR2 YFSETQ.

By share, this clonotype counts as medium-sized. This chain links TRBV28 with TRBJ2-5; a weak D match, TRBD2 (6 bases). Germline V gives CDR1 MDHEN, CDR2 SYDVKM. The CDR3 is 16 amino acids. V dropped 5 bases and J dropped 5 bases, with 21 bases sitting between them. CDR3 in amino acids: CASSPLHAGPRETQYF. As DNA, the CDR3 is TGTGCCAGCAGTCCTCTTCACGCGGGACCCCGGGAGACCCAGTACTTC.

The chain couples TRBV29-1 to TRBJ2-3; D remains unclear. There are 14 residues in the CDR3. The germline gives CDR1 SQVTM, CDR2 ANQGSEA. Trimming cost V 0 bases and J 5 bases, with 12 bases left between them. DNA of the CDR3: TGCAGCGTTGAAGATCTAACCAAGGGAGATACGCAGTATTTT. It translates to CSVEDLTKGDTQYF.